This T cell receptor beta chain came from a study of blood T cell repertoires in COVID-19. CDR1 SGHVS and CDR2 FQNEAQ come from the germline V gene. This CDR3 is built from 16 residues. V was pared by 3 bases and J by 0 bases, with 6 bases of the junction left unmatched. While infection was still active, Seattle patients were enrolled and then followed longitudinally. Some clones are missing from TCRdb's copy, which holds only in-frame ones; the method was immunoSEQ multiplex PCR. The sample comprises 450,000 or so clones, roughly 90% of which are singletons, and more than 0.7% rests with the top ten.

The sequenced sample consisted of peripheral blood. V gene TRBV7-8 combines with J gene TRBJ2-3; TRBD2 agrees at 7 bases. This sequence originates from a man younger than 35 with COVID-19, enrolled during active disease. In nucleotides, the CDR3 is TGTGCCAGCAGCTTCGGCTTGGGAGGGAGCACAGATACGCAGTATTTT. It encodes CASSFGLGGSTDTQYF.